This T cell receptor (beta chain) emerged from a study of radiation and T cells in renal cell carcinoma. Time point described: baseline pretreatment blood. Described treatment: 15 Gy SBRT to primary tumor, nephrectomy 4 weeks later. Germline CDR1 and CDR2: DFQATT and SNEGSKA (reference sequence). The CDR3 has 10 amino acids. Assay used: immunoSEQ multiplex PCR; TCRdb lists only in-frame clones, some missing. The top ten hold under 35% of the sample, which has 45,000 or so clones, roughly four fifths seen once. Here the sequenced sample was blood, taken from a patient whose treatment included radiotherapy and nephrectomy. The clonotype originates from a woman between 70 and 85 years old with renal cell carcinoma. The chain combines TRBV20-1 with TRBJ2-7, with no clear D. Written as DNA, the CDR3 is TGCAGAGCCACGCCCGGGGAGCAGTACTTC. The encoded protein is CRATPGEQYF.